This TCR beta chain derives from a study of T-cell reconstitution after alpha-beta-depleted transplantation in children. This clonotype was counted ten times or more. The J segment lost 3 bases and the V segment lost 3 bases, leaving 1 base of the junction unmatched. The germline CDR1 and CDR2 sequences are SQVTM and ANQGSEA. This CDR3 is 14 amino acids long. The authors prepared the TCRbeta library with unique molecular identifiers. Each CDR3 protein is one row after TCRdb ran MiXCR on the PCR reads. The sample consists of more than 200,000 distinct CDR3 sequences, over 20% of them appearing once. The genes are TRBV29-1 and TRBJ2-2, with 10 positions matching TRBD1. The input for sequencing was PBMCs, taken before TCRalphabeta/CD19-depleted stem cell transplant. The source is a girl between 2 and 10 years old with Fanconi anemia, due to receive a stem cell transplant. The CDR3 coding sequence is TGCAGCGTTGAGGGACAGGGGTACACCGGGGAGCTGTTTTTT. Protein: CSVEGQGYTGELFF.